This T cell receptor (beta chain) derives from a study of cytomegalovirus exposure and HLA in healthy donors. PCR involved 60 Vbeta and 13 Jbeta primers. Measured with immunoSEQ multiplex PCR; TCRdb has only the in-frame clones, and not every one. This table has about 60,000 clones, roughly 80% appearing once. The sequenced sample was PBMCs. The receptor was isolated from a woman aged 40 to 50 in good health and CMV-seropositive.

CDR3 in DNA: TGTGCCAGTAGTGGACGGACAGGGGGCGCCTACAATGAGCAGTTCTTC. It specifies CASSGRTGGAYNEQFF. The chain employs TRBV19 and TRBJ2-1, with TRBD1 matching 11 bases. This CDR3 is 16 amino acids long. V dropped 5 bases and J dropped 2; count of bases not matched to a gene: 5. Per the germline V gene, CDR1 is LNHDA and CDR2 is SQIVND (reference sequence).